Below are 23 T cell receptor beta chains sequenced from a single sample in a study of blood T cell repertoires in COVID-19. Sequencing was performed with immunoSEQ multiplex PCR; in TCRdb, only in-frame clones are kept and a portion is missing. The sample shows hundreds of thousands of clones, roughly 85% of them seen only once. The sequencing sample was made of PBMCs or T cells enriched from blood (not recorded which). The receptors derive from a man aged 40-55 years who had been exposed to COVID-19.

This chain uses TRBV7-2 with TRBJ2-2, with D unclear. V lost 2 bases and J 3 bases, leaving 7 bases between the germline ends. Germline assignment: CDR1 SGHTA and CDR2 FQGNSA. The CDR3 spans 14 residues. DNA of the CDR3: TGTGCCAGCAGCTTATTCAGATACACCGGGGAGCTGTTTTTT. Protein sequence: CASSLFRYTGELFF.

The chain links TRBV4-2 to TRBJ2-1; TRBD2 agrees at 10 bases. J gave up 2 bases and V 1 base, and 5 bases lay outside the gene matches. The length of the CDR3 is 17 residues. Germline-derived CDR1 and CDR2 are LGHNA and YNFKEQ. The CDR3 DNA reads TGTGCCAGCAGCCAAGGATCAACTAGCGGGACCTACAATGAGCAGTTCTTC. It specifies CASSQGSTSGTYNEQFF.

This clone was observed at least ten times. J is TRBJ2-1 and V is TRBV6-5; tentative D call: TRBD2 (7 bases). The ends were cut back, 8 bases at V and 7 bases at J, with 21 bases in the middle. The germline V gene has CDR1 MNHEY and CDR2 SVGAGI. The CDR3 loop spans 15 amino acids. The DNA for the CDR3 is TGTGCCAGCTCCGGACTAGGGGGAGGAGGTAATGAGCAGTTCTTC. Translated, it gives CASSGLGGGGNEQFF.

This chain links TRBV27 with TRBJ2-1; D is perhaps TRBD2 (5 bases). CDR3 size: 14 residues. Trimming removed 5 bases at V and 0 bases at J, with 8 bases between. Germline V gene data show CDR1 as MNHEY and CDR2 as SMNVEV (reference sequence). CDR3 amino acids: CASSRGSSYNEQFF. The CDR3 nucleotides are TGTGCCAGCAGTCGAGGGAGCTCCTACAATGAGCAGTTCTTC.

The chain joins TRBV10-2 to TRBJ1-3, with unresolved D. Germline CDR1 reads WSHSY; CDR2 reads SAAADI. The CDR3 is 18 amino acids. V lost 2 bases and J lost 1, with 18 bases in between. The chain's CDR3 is CASSEPYSGVKSGNTIYF. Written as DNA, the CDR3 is TGCGCCAGCAGTGAGCCCTACTCCGGGGTCAAATCTGGAAACACCATATATTTT.

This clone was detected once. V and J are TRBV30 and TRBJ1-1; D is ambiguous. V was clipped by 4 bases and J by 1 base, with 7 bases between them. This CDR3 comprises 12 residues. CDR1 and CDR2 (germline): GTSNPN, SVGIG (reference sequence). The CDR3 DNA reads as TGTGCCTGGAACGGAGCGAACACTGAAGCTTTCTTT. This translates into CAWNGANTEAFF. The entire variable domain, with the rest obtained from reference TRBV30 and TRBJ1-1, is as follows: SQTIHQWPATLVQPVGSPLSLECTVEGTSNPNLYWYRQAAGRGLQLLFYSVGIGQISSEVPQNLSASRPQDRQFILSSKKLLLSDSGFYLCAWNGANTEAFFGQGTRLTVV.

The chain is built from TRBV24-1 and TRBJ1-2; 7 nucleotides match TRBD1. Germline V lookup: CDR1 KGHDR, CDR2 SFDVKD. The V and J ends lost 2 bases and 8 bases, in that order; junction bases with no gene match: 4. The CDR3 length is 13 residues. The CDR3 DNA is TGTGCCACCAGTGATTCGACAGGGTACGGCTACACCTTC. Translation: CATSDSTGYGYTF.

In nucleotides, the CDR3 is TGTGCCAGCAGCTTAAGCAGGGAAGACTATGGCTACACCTTC. Its translation is CASSLSREDYGYTF. V is TRBV11-1 and J is TRBJ1-2; tentatively, D is TRBD1 (5 bases). Trimming cost V 2 bases and J 3 bases, with 10 bases left between them. CDR1 and CDR2 from the germline V gene are SGHAT and FQDESV (reference sequence). The CDR3 consists of 14 residues.

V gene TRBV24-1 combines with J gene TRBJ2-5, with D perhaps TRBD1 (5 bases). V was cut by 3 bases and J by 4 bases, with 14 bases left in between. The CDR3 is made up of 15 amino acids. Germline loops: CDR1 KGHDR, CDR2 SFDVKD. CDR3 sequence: CATSDATGVLETQYF. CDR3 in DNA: TGTGCCACCAGTGATGCTACAGGAGTCTTAGAGACCCAGTACTTC.

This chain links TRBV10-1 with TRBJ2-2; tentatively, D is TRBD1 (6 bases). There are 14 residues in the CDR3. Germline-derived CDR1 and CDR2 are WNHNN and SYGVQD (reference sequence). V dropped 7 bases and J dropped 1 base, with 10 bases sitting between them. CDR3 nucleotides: TGCGCCAGCACCCCGGGACAGAACACCGGGGAGCTGTTTTTT. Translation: CASTPGQNTGELFF.

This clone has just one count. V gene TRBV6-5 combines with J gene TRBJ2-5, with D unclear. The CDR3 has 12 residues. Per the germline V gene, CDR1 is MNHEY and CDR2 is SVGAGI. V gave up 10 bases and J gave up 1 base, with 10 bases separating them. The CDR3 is CATKRLQETQYF. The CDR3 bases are TGTGCCACTAAGCGCCTCCAAGAGACCCAGTACTTC.

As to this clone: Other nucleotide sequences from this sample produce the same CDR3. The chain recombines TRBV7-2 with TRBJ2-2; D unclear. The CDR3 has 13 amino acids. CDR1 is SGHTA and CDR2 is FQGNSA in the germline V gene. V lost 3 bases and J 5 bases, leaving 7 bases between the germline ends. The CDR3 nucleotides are TGTGCCAGCAGCTTGCGAGCAACCGGGGAGCTGTTTTTT. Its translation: CASSLRATGELFF. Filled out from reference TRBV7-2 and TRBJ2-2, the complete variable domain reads GAGVSQSPSNKVTEKGKDVELRCDPISGHTALYWYRQSLGQGLEFLIYFQGNSAPDKSGLPSDRFSAERTGGSVSTLTIQRTQQEDSAVYLCASSLRATGELFFGEGSRLTVL.

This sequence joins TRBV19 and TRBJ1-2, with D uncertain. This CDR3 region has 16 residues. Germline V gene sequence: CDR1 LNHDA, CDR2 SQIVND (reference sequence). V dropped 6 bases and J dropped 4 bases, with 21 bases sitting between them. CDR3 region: CASSPETFIPGYGYTF. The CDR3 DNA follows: TGTGCCAGTAGCCCCGAAACCTTCATCCCCGGCTATGGCTACACCTTC.

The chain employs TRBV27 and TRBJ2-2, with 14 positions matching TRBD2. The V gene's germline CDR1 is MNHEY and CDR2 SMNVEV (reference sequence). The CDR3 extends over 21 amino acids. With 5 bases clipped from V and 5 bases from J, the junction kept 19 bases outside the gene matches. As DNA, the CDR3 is TGTGCCAGCAGTGTAGGTTGGGGACTAGCGGGAGTATTGGCTAAGACCGGGGAGCTGTTTTTT. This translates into CASSVGWGLAGVLAKTGELFF.

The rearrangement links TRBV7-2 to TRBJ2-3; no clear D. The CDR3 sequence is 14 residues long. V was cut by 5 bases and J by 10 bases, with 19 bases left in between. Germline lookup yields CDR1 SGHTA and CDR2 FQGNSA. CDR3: CASSGRRSHEAQYF. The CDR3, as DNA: TGTGCCAGCAGCGGCAGACGAAGCCATGAGGCGCAGTATTTT. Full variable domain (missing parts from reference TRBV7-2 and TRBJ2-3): GAGVSQSPSNKVTEKGKDVELRCDPISGHTALYWYRQSLGQGLEFLIYFQGNSAPDKSGLPSDRFSAERTGGSVSTLTIQRTQQEDSAVYLCASSGRRSHEAQYFGPGTRLTVL.

The CDR3 spells CASSVSQNQPQHF. The CDR3 coding sequence is TGTGCCAGCAGTGTATCGCAGAATCAGCCCCAGCATTTT. This chain joins TRBV2 and TRBJ1-5; D is unclear. CDR1 is SNHLY, CDR2 FYNNEI, per germline. Trimming removed 4 bases from V and 4 bases from J, with 8 bases in between. The CDR3 is 13 amino acids.

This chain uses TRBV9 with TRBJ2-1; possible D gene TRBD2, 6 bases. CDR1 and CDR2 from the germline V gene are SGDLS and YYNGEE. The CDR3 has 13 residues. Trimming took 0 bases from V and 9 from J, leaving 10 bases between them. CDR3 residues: CASSVAGDIEQFF. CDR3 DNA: TGTGCCAGCAGCGTAGCGGGAGATATTGAGCAGTTCTTC.

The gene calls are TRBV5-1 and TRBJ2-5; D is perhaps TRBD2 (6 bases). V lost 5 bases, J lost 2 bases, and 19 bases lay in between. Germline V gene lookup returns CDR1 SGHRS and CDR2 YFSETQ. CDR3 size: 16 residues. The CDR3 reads CASSSGEFGSQETQYF. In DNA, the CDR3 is TGCGCCAGCAGTTCGGGTGAATTCGGGAGTCAAGAGACCCAGTACTTC.

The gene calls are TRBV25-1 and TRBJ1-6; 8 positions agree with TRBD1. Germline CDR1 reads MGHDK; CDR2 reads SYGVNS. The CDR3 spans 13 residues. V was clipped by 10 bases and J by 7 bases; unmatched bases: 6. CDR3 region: CATETGANSPLHF. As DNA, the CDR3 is TGTGCCACCGAGACAGGGGCGAATTCACCCCTCCACTTT.

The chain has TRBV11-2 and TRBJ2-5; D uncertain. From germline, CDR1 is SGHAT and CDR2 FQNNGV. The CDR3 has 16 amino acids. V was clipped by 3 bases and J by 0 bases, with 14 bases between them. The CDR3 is CASSFNSLRYQETQYF. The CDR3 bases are TGTGCCAGCAGCTTTAACTCACTGAGGTACCAAGAGACCCAGTACTTC.

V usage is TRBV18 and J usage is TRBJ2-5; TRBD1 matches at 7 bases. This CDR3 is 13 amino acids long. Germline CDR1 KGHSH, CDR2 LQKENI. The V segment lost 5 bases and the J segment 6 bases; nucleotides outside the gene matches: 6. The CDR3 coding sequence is TGTGCCAGCTCAAAAGACAGGGAAAAGACCCAGTACTTC. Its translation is CASSKDREKTQYF.

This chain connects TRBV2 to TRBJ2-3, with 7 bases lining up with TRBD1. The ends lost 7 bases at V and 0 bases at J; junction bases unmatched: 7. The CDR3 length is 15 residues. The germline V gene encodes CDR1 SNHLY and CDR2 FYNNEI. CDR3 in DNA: TGTGCCAGCAACCTACAGGGGCCTAGCACAGATACGCAGTATTTT. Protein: CASNLQGPSTDTQYF.

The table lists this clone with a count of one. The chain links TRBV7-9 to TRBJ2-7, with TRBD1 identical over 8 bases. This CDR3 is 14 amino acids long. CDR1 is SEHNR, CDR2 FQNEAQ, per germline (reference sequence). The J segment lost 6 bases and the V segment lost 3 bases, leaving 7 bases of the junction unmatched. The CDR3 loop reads CASSLSQGALEQYF. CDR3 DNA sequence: TGTGCCAGCAGCTTGAGCCAGGGGGCCCTCGAGCAGTACTTC. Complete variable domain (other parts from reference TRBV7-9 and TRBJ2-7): DTGVSQNPRHKITKRGQNVTFRCDPISEHNRLYWYRQTLGQGPEFLTYFQNEAQLEKSRLLSDRFSAERPKGSFSTLEIQRTEQGDSAMYLCASSLSQGALEQYFGPGTRLTVT.